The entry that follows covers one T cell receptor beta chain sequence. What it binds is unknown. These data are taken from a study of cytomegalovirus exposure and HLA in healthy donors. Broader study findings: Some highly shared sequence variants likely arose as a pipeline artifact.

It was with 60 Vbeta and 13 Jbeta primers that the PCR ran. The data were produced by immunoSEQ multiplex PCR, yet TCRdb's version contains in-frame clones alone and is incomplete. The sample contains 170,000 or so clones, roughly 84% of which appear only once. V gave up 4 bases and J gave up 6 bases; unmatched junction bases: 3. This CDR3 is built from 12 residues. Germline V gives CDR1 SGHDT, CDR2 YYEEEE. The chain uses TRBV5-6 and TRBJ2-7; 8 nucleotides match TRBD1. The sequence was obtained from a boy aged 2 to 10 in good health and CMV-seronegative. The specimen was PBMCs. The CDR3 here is CASSPTGAEQYF. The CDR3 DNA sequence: TGTGCCAGCAGCCCGACAGGGGCCGAGCAGTACTTC.